The T cell receptor (beta chain) described here comes from a study of identical twins. Study results and limitations: Twins' surplus sharing was weaker for beta out-of-frame sequences. Zero-insertion analyses were open to partial confounding by invariant MAIT and iNKT cells.

This clonotype was counted ten times or more. The target antigen is unknown. The CDR3 consists of 14 residues. V shed 0 bases, J shed 3 bases, and the junction held 5 bases outside the gene matches. Germline V gene lookup returns CDR1 SQVTM and CDR2 ANQGSEA. TCRdb passed the 5' RACE reads through MiXCR, listing each CDR3 protein once. The sample includes about 200,000 distinct CDR3 sequences, 5.5% to 7.5% of them seen just once. These same records also appear under a second study, on T cells expressing NK-cell markers. This second report adds: HCMV specificity of the expanded NKG2C+ T cell clones stayed unclear.

J is TRBJ2-7 and V is TRBV29-1; 7 positions agree with TRBD1. Sequenced material: CD8+ T cells sorted from blood. The TCR originated in a woman under 30 in good health. In DNA, the CDR3 is TGCAGCGTTGAAGAAAAGGGGGCGCGCTACGAGCAGTACTTC. The encoded protein is CSVEEKGARYEQYF.